The sequence of this T cell receptor beta chain was determined in a study of blood T cell repertoires in COVID-19. Study-level information: There were acute and convalescent COVID-19 samples, and they came from the United States, Italy and Spain. PBMCs, B-cell-depleted T cells, or T cells provided the cDNA or gDNA that made up the material.

This clone has more than one count but fewer than ten. Original methodology: Cell counts per sample came from amplifying reference gene primers. The assay was immunoSEQ multiplex PCR, and TCRdb's table has in-frame clones only and misses some. The V and J calls and clone size were taken over from that table, and D and trimming were inferred from the DNA. The sample holds around 140,000 clones, approximately 82% seen once. With V trimmed by 3 bases and J by 6 bases, 6 bases remained unmatched. Germline-derived CDR1 and CDR2 are SGHRS and YFSETQ. This CDR3 spans 15 amino acids. Sequencing was performed on peripheral blood. The receptor's source is a human donor in a cohort sampled during active COVID-19. The rearrangement links TRBV5-1 to TRBJ1-6, with 7 bases that match TRBD1. The CDR3 DNA follows: TGCGCCAGCAGCTCCATGGCAGGGGGTAATTCACCCCTCCACTTT. Its protein is CASSSMAGGNSPLHF.